A single sample gave rise to the 7 T cell receptor beta chains below, sequenced in a study of patients and donors after allogeneic stem cell transplantation. TCRdb called the RT-PCR reads again in MiXCR, with one record for every CDR3 protein. The table shows tens of thousands of distinct CDR3 sequences, with roughly 48% occurring only once. Sequences were obtained from blood, either unsorted or a sorted T cell fraction (not recorded which). The receptors stem from a human donor who was either an allogeneic HSCT recipient or a stem cell or donor lymphocyte infusion donor (not recorded which). It is not recorded whose cells these are; they may come from a transplant donor.

V is TRBV28 and J is TRBJ1-1, with D possibly being TRBD1 (5 bases). There are 14 residues in the CDR3. The germline CDR1 and CDR2 sequences are MDHEN and SYDVKM. V lost 5 bases and J 6 bases, leaving 16 bases between the germline ends. DNA for the CDR3: TGTGCCAGCAGTGCGGGGGGGGTAGTTCCTGAAGCTTTCTTT. Residues: CASSAGGVVPEAFF.

The rearrangement joins TRBV12-3 or TRBV12-4 to TRBJ1-4; possible D gene TRBD1, 6 bases. This CDR3 has 15 amino acids. With 3 bases removed from V and 4 bases from J, the gap between germline ends came to 12 bases. Written as DNA, the CDR3 is TGTGCCAGCAGTTTGCGACAGGTCCTTAATGAAAAACTGTTTTTT. This gives the protein CASSLRQVLNEKLFF.

This chain connects TRBV29-1 to TRBJ1-1; D gene unclear. V was trimmed by 4 bases and J by 1 base, leaving 10 bases between them. Germline assignment: CDR1 SQVTM and CDR2 ANQGSEA. The CDR3 is made up of 13 amino acids. The CDR3 bases are TGCAGCGTTGCATCGACGGAGAACACTGAAGCTTTCTTT. Translated: CSVASTENTEAFF.

The CDR3 loop is CSARSDPEKLFF. The CDR3 DNA is TGCAGTGCTAGGAGCGATCCTGAAAAACTGTTTTTT. This rearrangement joins TRBV20-1 to TRBJ1-4; D is undetermined. Trimming cost V 3 bases and J 7 bases, with 9 bases left between them. Germline values: CDR1 DFQATT, CDR2 SNEGSKA (reference sequence). This CDR3 is 12 amino acids long.

V usage is TRBV29-1 and J usage is TRBJ1-1; perhaps TRBD1 as D (5 bases). Trimming shortened V by 6 bases and J by 6 bases, and 17 bases separated the two germline ends. The CDR3 sequence is 13 residues long. CDR1 is SQVTM and CDR2 is ANQGSEA in the germline V gene. The CDR3 region is CSVIRQLAPEAFF. CDR3 sequence (DNA): TGCAGCGTGATTAGACAGCTAGCTCCTGAAGCTTTCTTT.

This clonotype occurred once. The chain links TRBV4-1 to TRBJ1-1, with D perhaps TRBD1 (6 bases). V lost 1 base, J lost 4 bases, and 10 bases lay in between. Germline CDR1 reads MGHRA; CDR2 reads YSYEKL. This CDR3 is built from 14 residues. Written as DNA, the CDR3 is TGCGCCAGCAGCCAAGGGGGGGCGCGCACTGAAGCTTTCTTT. Encoded protein: CASSQGGARTEAFF.

The chain couples TRBV12-3 or TRBV12-4 to TRBJ1-4; D is ambiguous. Trimming took 3 bases from V and 0 from J, leaving 8 bases between them. The CDR3 length is 15 residues. In nucleotides, the CDR3 is TGTGCCAGCAGTTTGTCCGAGGCAACTAATGAAAAACTGTTTTTT. It codes for CASSLSEATNEKLFF.